These 3 T cell receptor beta chains originate from one sample sequenced in a study of T cell responses to AZD1222 COVID-19 vaccine (dated by TCRdb to the early 2020s). Library generation was performed with the immunoSEQ multiplex PCR assay. Not all clones reach the TCRdb copy of this immuneACCESS table, which keeps in-frame sequences only. Checked studies attribute under half of the gap to unresolved V genes and leave the rest unexplained. The sample profile shows about 110,000 clones; roughly 90% of them were found once. The ten largest clones capture about 1.2% of the sample. The meaning of the sample's time point label: baseline before first vaccination. The sample consisted of peripheral blood, taken on day 0 of AZD1222 vaccination. The receptor set was obtained from an adult in good health.

The chain uses TRBV6-5 and TRBJ2-2; 7 positions agree with TRBD1. The germline CDR1 and CDR2 sequences are MNHEY and SVGAGI. The J segment lost 0 bases and the V segment lost 2 bases, leaving 0 bases of the junction unmatched. The CDR3 is 15 residues long. The CDR3 region is CASSYGQANTGELFF. In DNA form, the CDR3 reads TGTGCCAGCAGTTACGGACAGGCGAACACCGGGGAGCTGTTTTTT.

The CDR3 nucleotides are TGTGCCAGCAGTTTACAGGGGGTCCGGGTAGAGACCCAGTACTTC. Encoded protein: CASSLQGVRVETQYF. This chain joins TRBV6-5 and TRBJ2-5, with 8 positions matching TRBD1. Germline V gene data show CDR1 as MNHEY and CDR2 as SVGAGI. The trim removed 4 bases at V and 4 bases at J, leaving 8 bases unmatched. This CDR3 region has 15 residues.

The chain uses TRBV27 and TRBJ1-5; TRBD1 might be the D (6 bases). Germline V gene lookup returns CDR1 MNHEY and CDR2 SMNVEV (reference sequence). The V and J ends lost 5 bases and 2 bases respectively, with 19 bases between them. The CDR3 loop spans 17 amino acids. CDR3 protein: CASSPLTPQGGNQPQHF. CDR3 DNA: TGTGCCAGCAGTCCCCTGACCCCACAGGGAGGCAATCAGCCCCAGCATTTT.